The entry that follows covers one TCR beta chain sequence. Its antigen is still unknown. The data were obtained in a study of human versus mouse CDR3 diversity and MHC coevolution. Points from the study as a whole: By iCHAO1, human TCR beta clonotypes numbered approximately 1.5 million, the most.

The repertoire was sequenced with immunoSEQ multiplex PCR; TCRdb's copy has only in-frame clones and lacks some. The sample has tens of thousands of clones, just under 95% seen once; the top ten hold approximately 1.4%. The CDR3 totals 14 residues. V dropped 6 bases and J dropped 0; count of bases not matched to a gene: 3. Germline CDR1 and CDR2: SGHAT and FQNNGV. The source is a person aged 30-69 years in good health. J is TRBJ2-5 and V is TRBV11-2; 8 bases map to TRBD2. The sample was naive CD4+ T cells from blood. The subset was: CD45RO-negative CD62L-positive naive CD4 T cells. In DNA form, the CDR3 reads TGTGCCAGCAGAATTAGCGGGAACCAAGAGACCCAGTACTTC. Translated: CASRISGNQETQYF.